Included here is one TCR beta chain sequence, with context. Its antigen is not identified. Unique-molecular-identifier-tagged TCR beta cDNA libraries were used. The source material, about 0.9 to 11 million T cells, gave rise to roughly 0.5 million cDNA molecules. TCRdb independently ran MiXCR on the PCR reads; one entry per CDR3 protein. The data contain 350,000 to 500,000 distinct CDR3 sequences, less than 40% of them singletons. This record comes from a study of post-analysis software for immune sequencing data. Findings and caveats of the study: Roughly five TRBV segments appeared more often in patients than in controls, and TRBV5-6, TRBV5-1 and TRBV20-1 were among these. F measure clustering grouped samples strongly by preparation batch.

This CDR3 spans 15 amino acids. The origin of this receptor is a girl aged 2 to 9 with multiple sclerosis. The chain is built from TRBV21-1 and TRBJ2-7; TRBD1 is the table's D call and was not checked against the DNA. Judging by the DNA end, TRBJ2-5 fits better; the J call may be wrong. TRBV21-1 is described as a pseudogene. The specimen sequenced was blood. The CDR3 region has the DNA TGTGCCAGCAGCATCACCGGGACCGGGGTGGAGACCCAGTACTTC. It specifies CASSITGTGVETQYF.